A selection of T cell receptor beta chains follows, all from one sample in a study of blood T cell repertoires in COVID-19. Clones were read by immunoSEQ multiplex PCR, and TCRdb kept only the in-frame ones, dropping some. The sample lists approximately 250,000 clones, 86% occurring once. Sequencing used peripheral blood. Source of these receptors: a young man with active or convalescent COVID-19. Each CDR3 is given with its conserved first and last residue. The D gene is left open where the match is weak. Rows may omit the clone size; those that give it use once, few, many or a size class.

J: TRBJ2-3
V: TRBV6-5
size: .
D: TRBD1
DNA: TGTGCCAGCAGTTTTGGGACAGGCGTCAGCACAGATACGCAGTATTTT
CDR3: CASSFGTGVSTDTQYF

J: TRBJ1-5
V: TRBV19
size: .
D: .
DNA: TGTGCCAGTAGCCCGACTGCGCAGACTAATAGCAATCAGCCCCAGCATTTT
CDR3: CASSPTAQTNSNQPQHF

J: TRBJ2-7
V: TRBV11-2
size: .
D: .
DNA: TGTGCCAGCAGCCCGCAAATGGGGGGGCGTTCCGAGCAGTACTTC
CDR3: CASSPQMGGRSEQYF

J: TRBJ2-6
V: TRBV7-2
size: once
D: TRBD1
DNA: TGTGCCAGCAGCTGGACCGGGACAGCCCACTCTGGGGCCAACGTCCTGACTTTC
CDR3: CASSWTGTAHSGANVLTF

J: TRBJ2-6
V: TRBV19
size: .
D: TRBD2
DNA: TGTGCCAGTAGTAGTTACGCGGGGGTCGTATCTGGGGCCAACGTCCTGACTTTC
CDR3: CASSSYAGVVSGANVLTF

J: TRBJ1-2
V: TRBV27
size: .
D: TRBD1
DNA: TGTGCCAGCAGTTATAATACAGGGGCGTCAGCTTATGGCTACACCTTC
CDR3: CASSYNTGASAYGYTF

J: TRBJ2-1
V: TRBV2
size: .
D: .
DNA: TGTGCCAGCAGTGATTTGTCTATCTACAATGAGCAGTTCTTC
CDR3: CASSDLSIYNEQFF

J: TRBJ1-1
V: TRBV10-3
size: once
D: .
DNA: TGTGCCATCATCCTACAGGCGAGAGAAGCTTTCTTT
CDR3: CAIILQAREAFF

J: TRBJ2-1
V: TRBV11-2
size: .
D: TRBD1
DNA: TGTGCCAGCAGCTTAGATCCGACAGGGTTCGTTGAGCAGTTCTTC
CDR3: CASSLDPTGFVEQFF

J: TRBJ2-7
V: TRBV6-5
size: .
D: .
DNA: TGTGCCAGCAGGGACACCTTTGTTTCCTACGAGCAGTACTTC
CDR3: CASRDTFVSYEQYF

J: TRBJ2-3
V: TRBV20-1
size: .
D: TRBD2
DNA: TGCAGTGCGAGTCCACTAGCGGGGGGTTTTACGCAGTATTTT
CDR3: CSASPLAGGFTQYF

J: TRBJ2-1
V: TRBV4-1
size: .
D: TRBD1
DNA: TGCGCCAGCAGCCCACCGGGACAGGGTACGCATGAGCAGTTCTTC
CDR3: CASSPPGQGTHEQFF

J: TRBJ1-1
V: TRBV11-3
size: .
D: .
DNA: TGTGCCAGCAGCTTAGGCAGGCAGGGGACGGGGTCGAACACTGAAGCTTTCTTT
CDR3: CASSLGRQGTGSNTEAFF

J: TRBJ2-1
V: TRBV5-1
size: once
D: TRBD2
DNA: TGCGCCAGCAGCTGGACTAGCGGGCCTTACAATGAGCAGTTCTTC
CDR3: CASSWTSGPYNEQFF

J: TRBJ2-5
V: TRBV9
size: few
D: TRBD2
DNA: TGTGCCAGCACCCCGACTGGAGCGGGGGGCCTGGAGACCCAGTACTTC
CDR3: CASTPTGAGGLETQYF

J: TRBJ2-2
V: TRBV19
size: .
D: .
DNA: TGTGCCAGTAGCGTACAGGTGGATGTGGTGCTGTTTTTT
CDR3: CASSVQVDVVLFF

J: TRBJ2-7
V: TRBV29-1
size: .
D: .
DNA: TGCAGCGTTGTAACTAATGCCCCGGGGCAGTACTTC
CDR3: CSVVTNAPGQYF

J: TRBJ1-1
V: TRBV19
size: few
D: .
DNA: TGTGCCAGTAGTCTGGGGCGGACTGAAGCTTTCTTT
CDR3: CASSLGRTEAFF

J: TRBJ2-7
V: TRBV11-2
size: .
D: TRBD2
DNA: TGTGCCAGCAGCTTAGTCTTCGGAAGCGGGGGCAACTCCTACGAGCAGTACTTC
CDR3: CASSLVFGSGGNSYEQYF

J: TRBJ1-1
V: TRBV11-2
size: .
D: .
DNA: TGTGCCAGCAGCTTATCGTCTTACCTCATTACAGGGACTGAAGCTTTCTTT
CDR3: CASSLSSYLITGTEAFF

J: TRBJ2-1
V: TRBV5-6
size: .
D: .
DNA: TGTGCCAGCAGCTTACAGGGAATAGTCAATGAGCAGTTCTTC
CDR3: CASSLQGIVNEQFF

J: TRBJ1-1
V: TRBV6-5
size: .
D: TRBD1
DNA: TGTGCCAGCAGCCATACGACAGGGCTCACTTTCTTT
CDR3: CASSHTTGLTFF

J: TRBJ1-4
V: TRBV19
size: once
D: .
DNA: TGTGCCAGTAGTATCTTTCTTGGGGACACTAAAAAACTGTTTTTT
CDR3: CASSIFLGDTKKLFF

J: TRBJ1-1
V: TRBV5-4
size: .
D: .
DNA: TGTGCCAGCAGCTTTCCCCCCCCCGTGAACACTGAAGCTTTCTTT
CDR3: CASSFPPPVNTEAFF

J: TRBJ2-2
V: TRBV25-1
size: .
D: .
DNA: TGTGCCAGCAGTGAAGGACCGGGGGTAACCGGGGAGCTGTTTTTT
CDR3: CASSEGPGVTGELFF

J: TRBJ2-5
V: TRBV9
size: once
D: .
DNA: TGTGCCAGCAGCGTATCCGGGTTCTTCCAAGAGACCCAGTACTTC
CDR3: CASSVSGFFQETQYF

J: TRBJ1-2
V: TRBV3-1/TRBV3-2
size: .
D: .
DNA: TGTGCCAGCCGGCCGACAGAGGTGGGTTATGGCTACACCTTC
CDR3: CASRPTEVGYGYTF

J: TRBJ2-5
V: TRBV5-4
size: .
D: TRBD2
DNA: TGTGCCAGCAGCGTGGGACTAGCTCAAGAGACCCAGTACTTC
CDR3: CASSVGLAQETQYF

J: TRBJ2-1
V: TRBV6-5
size: once
D: TRBD2
DNA: TGTGCCGCCTGGGGGAGGGAGAATGAGCAGTTCTTC
CDR3: CAAWGRENEQFF

J: TRBJ1-4
V: TRBV27
size: .
D: .
DNA: TGTGCCAGCAGGCGTCATGTTAGCCGGGAGGAAAAACTGTTTTTT
CDR3: CASRRHVSREEKLFF

J: TRBJ1-2
V: TRBV2
size: few
D: TRBD1
DNA: TGTGCCAGCAGTGCCGGACAGGTCTTCTATGGCTACACCTTC
CDR3: CASSAGQVFYGYTF

J: TRBJ2-1
V: TRBV10-1
size: .
D: TRBD1
DNA: TGCGCCAGCAGTGGACAGGGGTTCGGCAATGAGCAGTTCTTC
CDR3: CASSGQGFGNEQFF

J: TRBJ1-1
V: TRBV27
size: .
D: .
DNA: TGTGCCAGCAGTTCTCTTGGGGGCCCCGGGAACACTGAAGCTTTCTTT
CDR3: CASSSLGGPGNTEAFF

J: TRBJ1-1
V: TRBV27
size: once
D: .
DNA: TGTGCCAGCAGTTTACTAGGGAACACTGAAGCTTTCTTT
CDR3: CASSLLGNTEAFF

J: TRBJ2-7
V: TRBV11-2
size: .
D: TRBD2
DNA: TGTGCCAGCAGCTTAGCAGTCGGCGGGGGGGCGGAAGAGCAGTACTTC
CDR3: CASSLAVGGGAEEQYF

J: TRBJ2-3
V: TRBV13
size: .
D: .
DNA: TGTGCCAGCAGATATACTAGCACAGATACGCAGTATTTT
CDR3: CASRYTSTDTQYF

J: TRBJ1-4
V: TRBV6-1
size: .
D: .
DNA: TGTGCCAGCAGTGATCTCGGGTTTGGCGAAAAACTGTTTTTT
CDR3: CASSDLGFGEKLFF

J: TRBJ1-6
V: TRBV14
size: .
D: TRBD1
DNA: TGTGCCAGCAGCCAACCTACAGGGGGAACAAGCTCCTATAATTCACCCCTCCACTTT
CDR3: CASSQPTGGTSSYNSPLHF

J: TRBJ2-2
V: TRBV19
size: .
D: TRBD1
DNA: TGTGCCACTAAGGACAGGGGGCTCGGCGGGGAGCTGTTTTTT
CDR3: CATKDRGLGGELFF

J: TRBJ2-7
V: TRBV2
size: once
D: .
DNA: TGTGCCAGCAGTTCTCAGGGGAGGGGCGTTGGTGAGCAGTACTTC
CDR3: CASSSQGRGVGEQYF

J: TRBJ2-5
V: TRBV27
size: .
D: TRBD1
DNA: TGTGCCAGCAGAAGACAGGGATCGTCAGAGACCCAGTACTTC
CDR3: CASRRQGSSETQYF